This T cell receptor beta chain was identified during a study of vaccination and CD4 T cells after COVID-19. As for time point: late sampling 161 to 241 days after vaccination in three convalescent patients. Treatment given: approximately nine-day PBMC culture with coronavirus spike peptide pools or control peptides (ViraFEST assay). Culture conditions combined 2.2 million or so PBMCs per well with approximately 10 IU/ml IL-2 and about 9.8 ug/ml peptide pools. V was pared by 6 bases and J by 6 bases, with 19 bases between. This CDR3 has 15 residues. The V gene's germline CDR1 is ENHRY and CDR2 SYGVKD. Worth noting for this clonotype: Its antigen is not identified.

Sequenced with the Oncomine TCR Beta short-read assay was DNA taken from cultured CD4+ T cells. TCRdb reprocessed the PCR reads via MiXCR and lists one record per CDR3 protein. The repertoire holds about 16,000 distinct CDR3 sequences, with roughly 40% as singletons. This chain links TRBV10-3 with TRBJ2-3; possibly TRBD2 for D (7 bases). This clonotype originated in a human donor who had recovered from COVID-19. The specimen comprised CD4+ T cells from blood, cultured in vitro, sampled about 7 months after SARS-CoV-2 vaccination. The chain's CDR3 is CAISPWGGAADTQYF. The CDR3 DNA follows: TGTGCCATCAGCCCTTGGGGGGGGGCGGCGGATACGCAGTATTTT.